The 21 T cell receptor beta chains below come from one sample, sequenced in a study of cytomegalovirus exposure and HLA in healthy donors. The PCR employed 60 Vbeta primers together with 13 Jbeta primers. The assay was immunoSEQ multiplex PCR, and TCRdb's table has in-frame clones only and misses some. The data show fewer than 130,000 clones, roughly 70% seen once. Sequencing input: PBMCs. These receptors originate from a man in his forties or fifties in good health and CMV-seropositive.

The chain combines TRBV10-1 with TRBJ2-7, with D unclear. Per the germline V gene, CDR1 is WNHNN and CDR2 is SYGVQD (reference sequence). This CDR3 has 13 amino acids. V shed 1 base and J shed 2 bases, with 6 bases lying between them. The CDR3 bases are TGCGCCAGCAGTGAGTTGAAGCCCTACGAGCAGTACTTC. This encodes CASSELKPYEQYF.

The chain links TRBV29-1 to TRBJ2-1; TRBD2 is a possible D gene (5 bases). The V and J ends lost 1 base and 2 bases respectively, with 15 bases between them. CDR1 is SQVTM and CDR2 is ANQGSEA in the germline V gene. CDR3 length: 16 amino acids. CDR3 protein: CSVEAVALVPYNEQFF. For the CDR3, the DNA is TGCAGCGTTGAAGCGGTAGCGCTGGTCCCCTACAATGAGCAGTTCTTC.

This clone appeared a few times. This sequence joins TRBV6-5 and TRBJ1-2, with 9 bases matching TRBD1. V shed 2 bases, J shed 5 bases, and the junction held 9 bases outside the gene matches. The germline gives CDR1 MNHEY, CDR2 SVGAGI. This CDR3 is built from 16 residues. The CDR3: CASSYIRTGGGYGYTF. CDR3 nucleotide sequence: TGTGCCAGCAGTTACATTCGAACAGGGGGCGGGTATGGCTACACCTTC.

This clone has just a few counts. The chain has TRBV7-8 and TRBJ2-7, with 9 bases that match TRBD1. Germline V gene data show CDR1 as SGHVS and CDR2 as FQNEAQ. The CDR3 length is 14 residues. The V segment lost 5 bases and the J segment 6 bases; nucleotides outside the gene matches: 8. The DNA of the CDR3 is TGTGCCAGCAGCCCCACAGGGGGCCCATCCGAGCAGTACTTC. This translates into CASSPTGGPSEQYF.

This clone was picked up a small number of times. The CDR3 here is CASSLSAGNYGYTF. The CDR3 nucleotides are TGTGCCAGCAGTTTATCGGCAGGGAACTATGGCTACACCTTC. V is TRBV27 and J is TRBJ1-2, with D tentatively TRBD1 (5 bases). This CDR3 has 14 residues. Germline CDR1 and CDR2: MNHEY and SMNVEV (reference sequence). The V end was cut by 0 bases, the J end by 2 bases, with 7 bases between.

The V call is TRBV30, the J call TRBJ2-7; 11 bases fit TRBD2. Germline V CDR1 and CDR2: GTSNPN, SVGIG (reference sequence). The CDR3 covers 13 residues. The junction had 1 base not matched to a gene; V was cut back by 0 bases and J by 6 bases. This CDR3 reads CAWSVLAGVEQYF. CDR3 sequence (DNA): TGTGCCTGGAGTGTACTAGCGGGAGTCGAGCAGTACTTC.

The chain carries TRBV6-1 and TRBJ2-1, with D hard to call. The CDR3 runs to 14 residues. The germline V and J ends were trimmed by 3 bases and 2 bases, with 8 bases remaining between them. The germline V gene encodes CDR1 MNHNS and CDR2 SASEGT. CDR3 DNA: TGTGCCAGCAGTGACCTGAACACCTACAATGAGCAGTTCTTC. Translation gives CASSDLNTYNEQFF.

The CDR3 DNA reads as TGTGCCACCCGAGGGACAGGGGACAGCTCCTACGAGCAGTACTTC. Translation: CATRGTGDSSYEQYF. The J gene is TRBJ2-7, the V gene TRBV15, with TRBD1 matching 10 bases. The CDR3 sequence is 15 residues long. Germline CDR1 reads LNHNV; CDR2 reads YYDKDF (reference sequence). The V and J ends lost 8 bases and 0 bases, in that order; junction bases with no gene match: 7.

V and J are TRBV6-5 and TRBJ2-7; D possibly corresponds to TRBD2 (6 bases). Trimming cost V 5 bases and J 3 bases, with 14 bases left between them. The CDR3 is 14 amino acids. Germline CDR1 reads MNHEY; CDR2 reads SVGAGI. The CDR3: CASSPTDYNYEQYF. CDR3 DNA sequence: TGTGCCAGCAGTCCCACGGACTATAACTACGAGCAGTACTTC.

The chain employs TRBV7-9 and TRBJ1-4; D gene ambiguous. Deletions cut 6 bases from V and 8 bases from J, with 7 bases between. From germline, CDR1 is SEHNR and CDR2 FQNEAQ (reference sequence). The CDR3 spans 11 residues. The CDR3 DNA sequence: TGTGCCAGCAGTGGGAGCGAAAAACTGTTTTTT. Translation gives CASSGSEKLFF. The variable domain in full, completed from reference TRBV7-9 and TRBJ1-4, reads DTGVSQNPRHKITKRGQNVTFRCDPISEHNRLYWYRQTLGQGPEFLTYFQNEAQLEKSRLLSDRFSAERPKGSFSTLEIQRTEQGDSAMYLCASSGSEKLFFGSGTQLSVL.

V is TRBV5-4 and J is TRBJ2-7; D might be TRBD2 (6 bases). With 0 bases removed from V and 4 bases from J, the gap between germline ends came to 14 bases. CDR1 and CDR2 (germline): SGHNT, YYREEE (reference sequence). The CDR3 spans 15 residues. DNA of the CDR3: TGTGCCAGCAGCTTGGACCCGGGACTGATATACGAGCAGTACTTC. Translating gives CASSLDPGLIYEQYF.

This clone was seen once. The CDR3 spells CASSARTGRDGYTF. The CDR3, as DNA: TGTGCCAGCAGCGCCCGGACAGGACGGGATGGCTACACCTTC. This chain joins TRBV5-4 and TRBJ1-2; TRBD1 aligns across 7 bases. Trimming cost V 4 bases and J 6 bases; bases outside gene matches: 9. Per the germline V gene, CDR1 is SGHNT and CDR2 is YYREEE (reference sequence). This CDR3 is built from 14 residues.

The chain carries TRBV7-8 and TRBJ1-3; D is perhaps TRBD1 (5 bases). Trimming removed 5 bases from V and 0 bases from J, with 14 bases in between. This CDR3 is built from 16 residues. Germline V lookup: CDR1 SGHVS, CDR2 FQNEAQ. CDR3 sequence reads: CASSPNGGTSGNTIYF. DNA for the CDR3: TGTGCCAGCAGCCCGAACGGGGGAACCTCTGGAAACACCATATATTTT.

This clone has only a few counts. The rearrangement links TRBV30 to TRBJ1-2; 9 bases line up with TRBD1. V shed 2 bases, J shed 1 base, and the junction held 11 bases outside the gene matches. Germline values: CDR1 GTSNPN, CDR2 SVGIG (reference sequence). There are 17 residues in the CDR3. The DNA of the CDR3 is TGTGCCTGGAGTCCTACAGGGGGCCTAACTGATAACTATGGCTACACCTTC. Its protein is CAWSPTGGLTDNYGYTF.

This rearrangement joins TRBV19 to TRBJ2-1; 7 bases agree with TRBD2. The CDR3 consists of 15 residues. Germline V gives CDR1 LNHDA, CDR2 SQIVND (reference sequence). With 3 bases clipped from V and 0 bases from J, the junction kept 2 bases outside the gene matches. The CDR3 coding sequence is TGTGCCAGTAGTATGGGAGGGAGCTCCTACAATGAGCAGTTCTTC. Its protein is CASSMGGSSYNEQFF.

The chain joins TRBV7-9 to TRBJ1-3; no reliable D call. The ends were cut back, 7 bases at V and 0 bases at J, with 16 bases in the middle. Germline V lookup: CDR1 SEHNR, CDR2 FQNEAQ (reference sequence). The CDR3 has 16 amino acids. The CDR3 protein is CASTFPPQSSGNTIYF. Here the CDR3 DNA reads TGTGCCAGCACCTTCCCCCCACAGAGCTCTGGAAACACCATATATTTT.

V usage is TRBV4-1 and J usage is TRBJ1-3, with unresolved D. Per the germline V gene, CDR1 is MGHRA and CDR2 is YSYEKL. The V gene lost 1 base and the J gene lost 0 bases, with 13 bases spanning the gap. This CDR3 is 17 amino acids long. CDR3 loop: CASSQVAPPDSGNTIYF. The CDR3, as DNA: TGCGCCAGCAGCCAAGTAGCTCCGCCGGACTCTGGAAACACCATATATTTT.

The gene calls are TRBV5-1 and TRBJ2-1, with TRBD1 matching 8 bases. The germline V gene has CDR1 SGHRS and CDR2 YFSETQ. V dropped 4 bases and J dropped 10; count of bases not matched to a gene: 10. CDR3 length: 14 amino acids. The CDR3 nucleotides are TGCGCCAGCAGCCAGGGGGGACAGGTAAGGGAGCAGTTCTTC. Translated: CASSQGGQVREQFF.

V and J are TRBV6-4 and TRBJ1-2; 8 bases agree with TRBD1. The CDR3 is made up of 14 amino acids. Germline CDR1 is MRHNA and CDR2 is SNTAGT. V lost 2 bases to trimming and J lost 6 bases; unmatched junction nucleotides: 5. CDR3 in amino acids: CASSDPGQGDGYTF. For the CDR3, the DNA is TGTGCCAGCAGTGACCCAGGACAGGGCGATGGCTACACCTTC.

V gene TRBV27 combines with J gene TRBJ2-7; 14 bases are shared with TRBD2. The CDR3 covers 19 residues. Per the germline V gene, CDR1 is MNHEY and CDR2 is SMNVEV (reference sequence). Losses at the gene ends were 3 bases for V and 4 bases for J; bases not matched to a gene: 14. CDR3 region: CASSLYVAGTSGRIYEQYV. DNA of the CDR3: TGTGCCAGCAGTTTGTATGTGGCAGGGACTAGCGGGAGAATATACGAGCAGTACGTC.

J is TRBJ2-5 and V is TRBV4-2, with a possible D match to TRBD2 (5 bases). The germline gives CDR1 LGHNA, CDR2 YNFKEQ. V lost 0 bases and J 4 bases, leaving 18 bases between the germline ends. CDR3 length equals 17 residues. The CDR3: CASSQESPEGARETQYF. Here the CDR3 DNA reads TGTGCCAGCAGCCAAGAATCCCCCGAGGGAGCTAGAGAGACCCAGTACTTC.